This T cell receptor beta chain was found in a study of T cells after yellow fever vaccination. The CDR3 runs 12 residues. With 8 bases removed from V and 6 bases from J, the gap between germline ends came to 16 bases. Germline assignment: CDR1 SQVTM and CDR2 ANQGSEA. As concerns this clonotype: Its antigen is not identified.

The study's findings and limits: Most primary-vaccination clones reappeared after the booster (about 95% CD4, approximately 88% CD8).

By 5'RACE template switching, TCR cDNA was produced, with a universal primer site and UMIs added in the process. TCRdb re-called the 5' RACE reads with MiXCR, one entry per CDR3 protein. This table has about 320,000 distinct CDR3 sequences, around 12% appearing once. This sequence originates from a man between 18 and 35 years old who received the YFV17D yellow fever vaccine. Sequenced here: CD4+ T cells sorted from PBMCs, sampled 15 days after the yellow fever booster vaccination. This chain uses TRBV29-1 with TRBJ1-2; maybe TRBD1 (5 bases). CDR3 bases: TGCAGCTCATCTACAAGGGGCGATGGCTACACCTTC. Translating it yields CSSSTRGDGYTF.